The entry below gives a single T cell receptor beta chain sequence along with its context. Antigen: not known. The data are from a study of T cell responses to AZD1222 COVID-19 vaccine. Overall study findings and caveats: At baseline, just a handful of AZD1222 recipients tested seropositive. Spike-specific TCR breadth and depth went up after people got two AZD1222 doses. Researchers report vaccine-associated CD4 TCRs spanning spike, with dominance at 160-218 and 743-854.

V dropped 8 bases and J dropped 4; count of bases not matched to a gene: 7. CDR1 and CDR2 (germline): SNHLY, FYNNEI. The CDR3 runs to 13 residues. Sequencing used immunoSEQ multiplex PCR; TCRdb keeps in-frame clones, though not all of them. The data show 80,000 or so clones, 75% to 95% seen once. The gene calls are TRBV2 and TRBJ1-2, with 7 bases that match TRBD1. Sample: peripheral blood, taken on day 0 of MenACWY control vaccination. The sequence was collected from an adult in good health. Written as DNA, the CDR3 is TGTGCCAGCCGGGAGACAGGGACCTATGGCTACACCTTC. This encodes CASRETGTYGYTF.